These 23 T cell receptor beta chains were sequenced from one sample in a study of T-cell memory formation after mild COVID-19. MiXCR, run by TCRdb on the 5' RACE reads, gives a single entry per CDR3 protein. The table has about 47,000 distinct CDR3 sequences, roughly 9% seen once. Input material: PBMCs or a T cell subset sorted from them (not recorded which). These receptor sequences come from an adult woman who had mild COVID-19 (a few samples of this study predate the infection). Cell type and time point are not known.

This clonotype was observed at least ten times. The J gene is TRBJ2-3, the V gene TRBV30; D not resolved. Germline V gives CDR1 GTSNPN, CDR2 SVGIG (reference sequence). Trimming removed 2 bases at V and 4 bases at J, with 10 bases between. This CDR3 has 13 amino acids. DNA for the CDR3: TGTGCCTGGAGTTCACGACGCGCAGATACGCAGTATTTT. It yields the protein CAWSSRRADTQYF. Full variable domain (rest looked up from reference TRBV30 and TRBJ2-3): SQTIHQWPATLVQPVGSPLSLECTVEGTSNPNLYWYRQAAGRGLQLLFYSVGIGQISSEVPQNLSASRPQDRQFILSSKKLLLSDSGFYLCAWSSRRADTQYFGPGTRLTVL.

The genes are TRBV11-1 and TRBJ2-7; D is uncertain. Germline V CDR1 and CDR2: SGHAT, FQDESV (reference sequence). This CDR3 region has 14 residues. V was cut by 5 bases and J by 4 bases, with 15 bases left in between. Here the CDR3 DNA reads TGTGCCAGCAGCCGTGACGCACTATCGTACGAGCAGTACTTC. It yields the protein CASSRDALSYEQYF. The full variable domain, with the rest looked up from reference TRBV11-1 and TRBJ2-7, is EAEVAQSPRYKITEKSQAVAFWCDPISGHATLYWYRQILGQGPELLVQFQDESVVDDSQLPKDRFSAERLKGVDSTLKIQPAELGDSAMYLCASSRDALSYEQYFGPGTRLTVT.

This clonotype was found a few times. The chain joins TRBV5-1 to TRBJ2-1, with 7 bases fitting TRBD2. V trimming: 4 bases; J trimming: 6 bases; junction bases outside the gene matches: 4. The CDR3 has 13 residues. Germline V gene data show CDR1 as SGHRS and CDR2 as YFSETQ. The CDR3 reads CASSITSVNEQFF. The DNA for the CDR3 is TGCGCCAGCAGCATAACTAGCGTCAATGAGCAGTTCTTC.

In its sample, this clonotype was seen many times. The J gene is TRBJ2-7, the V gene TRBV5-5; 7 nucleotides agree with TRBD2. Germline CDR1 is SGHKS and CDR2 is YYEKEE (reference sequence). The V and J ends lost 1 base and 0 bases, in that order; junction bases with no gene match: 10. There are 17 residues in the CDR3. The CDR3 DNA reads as TGTGCCAGCAGCTTGTCCGCACTGGGAGGGAGCTCCTACGAGCAGTACTTC. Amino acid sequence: CASSLSALGGSSYEQYF.

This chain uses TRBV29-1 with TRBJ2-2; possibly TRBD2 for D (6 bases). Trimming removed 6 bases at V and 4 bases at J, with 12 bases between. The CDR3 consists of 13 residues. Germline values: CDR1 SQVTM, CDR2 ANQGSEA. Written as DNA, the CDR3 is TGCAGCGTCAATAGCGGAACCACCGGGGAGCTGTTTTTT. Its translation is CSVNSGTTGELFF.

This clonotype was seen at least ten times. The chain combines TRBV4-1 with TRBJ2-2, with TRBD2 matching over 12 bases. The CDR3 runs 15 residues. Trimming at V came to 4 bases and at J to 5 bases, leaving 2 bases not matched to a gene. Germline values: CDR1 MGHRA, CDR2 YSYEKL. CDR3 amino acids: CASSPGTSGTGELFF. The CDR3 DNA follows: TGCGCCAGCAGCCCTGGGACTAGCGGGACCGGGGAGCTGTTTTTT.

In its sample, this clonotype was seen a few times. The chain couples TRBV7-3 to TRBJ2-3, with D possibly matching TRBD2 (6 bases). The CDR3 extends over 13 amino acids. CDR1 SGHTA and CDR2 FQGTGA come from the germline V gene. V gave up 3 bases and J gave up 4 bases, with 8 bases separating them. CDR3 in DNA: TGTGCCAGCAGCTTCGGAGGGGCAGATACGCAGTATTTT. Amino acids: CASSFGGADTQYF.

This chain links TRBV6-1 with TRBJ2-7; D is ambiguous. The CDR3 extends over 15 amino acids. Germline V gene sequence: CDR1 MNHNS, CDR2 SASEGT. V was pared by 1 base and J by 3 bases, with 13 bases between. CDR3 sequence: CASSEGWGLLYEQYF. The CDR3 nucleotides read TGTGCCAGCAGTGAAGGGTGGGGATTGCTCTACGAGCAGTACTTC.

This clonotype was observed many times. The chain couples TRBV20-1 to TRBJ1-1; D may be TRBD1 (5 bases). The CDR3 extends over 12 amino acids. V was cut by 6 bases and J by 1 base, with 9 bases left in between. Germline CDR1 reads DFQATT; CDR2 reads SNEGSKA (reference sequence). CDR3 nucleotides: TGCAGTGCCCCGCAGGGGAACACTGAAGCTTTCTTT. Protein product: CSAPQGNTEAFF.

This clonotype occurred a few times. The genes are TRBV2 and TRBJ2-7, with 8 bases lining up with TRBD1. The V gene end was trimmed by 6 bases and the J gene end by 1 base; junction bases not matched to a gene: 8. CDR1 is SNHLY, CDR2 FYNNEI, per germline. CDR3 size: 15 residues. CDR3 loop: CASRELTGASYEQYF. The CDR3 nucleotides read TGTGCCAGCAGGGAACTGACAGGGGCATCCTACGAGCAGTACTTC.

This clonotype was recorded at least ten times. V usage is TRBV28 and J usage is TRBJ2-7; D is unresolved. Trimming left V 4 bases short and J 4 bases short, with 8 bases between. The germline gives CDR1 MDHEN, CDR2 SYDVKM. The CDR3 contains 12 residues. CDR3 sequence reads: CASSSEDYEQYF. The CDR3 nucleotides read TGTGCCAGCAGTTCGGAAGATTACGAGCAGTACTTC.

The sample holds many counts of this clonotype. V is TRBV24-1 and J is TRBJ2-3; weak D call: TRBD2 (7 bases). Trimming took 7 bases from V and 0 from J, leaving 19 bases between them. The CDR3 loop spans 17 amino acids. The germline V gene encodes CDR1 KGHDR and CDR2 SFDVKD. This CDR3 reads CATRSGGSGSSTDTQYF. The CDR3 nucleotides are TGTGCCACCAGGTCGGGGGGCAGCGGGTCTAGCACAGATACGCAGTATTTT.

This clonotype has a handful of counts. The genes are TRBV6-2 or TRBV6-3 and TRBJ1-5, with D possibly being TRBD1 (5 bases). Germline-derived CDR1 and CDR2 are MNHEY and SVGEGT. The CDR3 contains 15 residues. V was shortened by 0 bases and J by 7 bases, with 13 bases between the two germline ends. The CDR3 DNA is TGTGCCAGCAGTTACTCGACTCAGGGAACCCAGCCCCAGCATTTT. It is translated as CASSYSTQGTQPQHF.

DNA of the CDR3: TGTGCCAGCAGCCCCCCCCCCAGTGAGCGGGTGATGCTGGACGAGCAGTACTTC. This sequence encodes CASSPPPSERVMLDEQYF. This sequence joins TRBV11-3 and TRBJ2-7; possibly TRBD2 for D (6 bases). CDR3 length equals 18 residues. The V end lost 5 bases, the J end lost 5 bases, and 28 bases lay between the germline ends. Per the germline V gene, CDR1 is SGHNT and CDR2 is YENEEA.

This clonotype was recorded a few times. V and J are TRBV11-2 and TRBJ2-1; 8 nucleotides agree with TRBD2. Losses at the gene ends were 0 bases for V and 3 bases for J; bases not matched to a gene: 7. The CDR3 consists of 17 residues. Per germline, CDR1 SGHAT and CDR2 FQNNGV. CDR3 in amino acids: CASSLDRGGRSYNEQFF. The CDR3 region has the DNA TGTGCCAGCAGCTTAGATCGGGGCGGGAGGAGCTACAATGAGCAGTTCTTC.

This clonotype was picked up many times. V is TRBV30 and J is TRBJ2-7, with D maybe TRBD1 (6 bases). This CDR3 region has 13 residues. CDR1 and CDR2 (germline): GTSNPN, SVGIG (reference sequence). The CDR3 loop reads CATGTPPTYEQYF. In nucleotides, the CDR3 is TGTGCTACCGGGACACCACCAACCTACGAGCAGTACTTC.

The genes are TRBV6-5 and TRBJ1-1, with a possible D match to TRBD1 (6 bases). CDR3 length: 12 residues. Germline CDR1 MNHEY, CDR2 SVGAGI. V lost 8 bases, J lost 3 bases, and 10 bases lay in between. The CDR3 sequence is CASWDIHTEAFF. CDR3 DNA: TGTGCCAGCTGGGACATCCACACTGAAGCTTTCTTT.

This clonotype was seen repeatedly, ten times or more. CDR3 loop: CASRTEQGPHEQYF. CDR3 in DNA: TGTGCCAGCAGAACGGAACAGGGCCCCCACGAGCAGTACTTC. The chain recombines TRBV6-5 with TRBJ2-7; D might be TRBD1 (6 bases). In germline, CDR1 is MNHEY, CDR2 SVGAGI. This CDR3 contains 14 residues. The V and J ends lost 6 bases and 5 bases respectively, with 17 bases between them.

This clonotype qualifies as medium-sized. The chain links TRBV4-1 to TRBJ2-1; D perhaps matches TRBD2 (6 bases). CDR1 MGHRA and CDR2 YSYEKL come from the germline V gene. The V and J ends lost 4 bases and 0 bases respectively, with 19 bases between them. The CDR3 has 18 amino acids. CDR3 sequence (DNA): TGCGCCAGCAGCCTCACCCCTCCGGGGGACTTCTCCTACAATGAGCAGTTCTTC. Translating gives CASSLTPPGDFSYNEQFF.

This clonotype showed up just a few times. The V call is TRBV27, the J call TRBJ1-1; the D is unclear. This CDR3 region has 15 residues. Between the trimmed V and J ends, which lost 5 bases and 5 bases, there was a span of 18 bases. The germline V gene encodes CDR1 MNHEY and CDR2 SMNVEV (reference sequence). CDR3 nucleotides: TGTGCCAGCAGTCCCAATTCCTGGGAGAGAACTGAAGCTTTCTTT. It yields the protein CASSPNSWERTEAFF.

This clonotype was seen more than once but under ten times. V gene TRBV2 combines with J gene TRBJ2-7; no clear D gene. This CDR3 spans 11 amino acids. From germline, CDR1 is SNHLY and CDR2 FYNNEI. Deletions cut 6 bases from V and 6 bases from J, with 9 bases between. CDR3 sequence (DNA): TGTGCCAGCAGCGCTGATAGCGAGCAGTACTTC. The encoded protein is CASSADSEQYF.

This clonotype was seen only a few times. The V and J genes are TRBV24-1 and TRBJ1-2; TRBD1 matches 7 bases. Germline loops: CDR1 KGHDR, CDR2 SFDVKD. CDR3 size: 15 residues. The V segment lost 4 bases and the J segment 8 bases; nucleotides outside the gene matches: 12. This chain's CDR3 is CATSDPTGPGEGYTF. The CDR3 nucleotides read TGTGCCACCAGTGACCCGACAGGGCCGGGAGAGGGCTACACCTTC.

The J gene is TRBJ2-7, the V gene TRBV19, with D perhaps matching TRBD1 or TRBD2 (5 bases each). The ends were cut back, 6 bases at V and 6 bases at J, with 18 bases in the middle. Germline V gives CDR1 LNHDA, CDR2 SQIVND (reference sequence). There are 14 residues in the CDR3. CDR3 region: CASSQTGTPREQYF. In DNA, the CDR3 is TGTGCCAGTAGCCAGACCGGGACCCCGCGCGAGCAGTACTTC.